This T cell receptor beta chain was profiled in a study of control samples from healthy donors and cancer patients. J gave up 3 bases and V 7 bases, and 4 bases lay outside the gene matches. This CDR3 comprises 13 residues. CDR1 and CDR2 from the germline V gene are GTSNPN and SVGIG (reference sequence). Some clones are missing from TCRdb's copy, which holds only in-frame ones; the method was immunoSEQ multiplex PCR. The repertoire includes some 67,000 clones, around 87% of them detected once, and around 2.3% sits in the top ten. Sequenced: PBMCs. The clonotype was recovered from a woman between 50 and 59 years old with head and neck cancer. This chain links TRBV30 with TRBJ2-1, with 9 bases fitting TRBD1. CDR3 sequence reads: CALGQGNYNEQFF. The CDR3 DNA follows: TGTGCCTTGGGACAGGGCAACTACAATGAGCAGTTCTTC. Full variable domain (remainder filled in from reference TRBV30 and TRBJ2-1): SQTIHQWPATLVQPVGSPLSLECTVEGTSNPNLYWYRQAAGRGLQLLFYSVGIGQISSEVPQNLSASRPQDRQFILSSKKLLLSDSGFYLCALGQGNYNEQFFGPGTRLTVL.